This is a list of T cell receptor beta chains from one sample in a study of Ad26.COV2.S vaccination and SARS-CoV-2 variants. The method was immunoSEQ multiplex PCR; TCRdb's version includes in-frame clones alone and lacks a portion of them. This sample has over 110,000 clones, with just over 85% found just once. The source material was peripheral blood, sampled after recovery from COVID-19. Receptors originate from a human donor who had recovered from COVID-19. Each CDR3 is given with its conserved first and last residue. A D gene is named only where the DNA matches it firmly. The size of a clone is reported for some rows only, either as once, few or many, or as a class for expanded clones.

CDR3 protein: CASNPSGRTQETQYF; CDR3 DNA: TGTGCCAGCAACCCGTCGGGACGGACACAAGAGACCCAGTACTTC; D gene: NA; clone size: NA; V gene: TRBV7-2; J gene: TRBJ2-5
CDR3 protein: CASSYSGSPNYGYTF; CDR3 DNA: TGTGCCAGCAGTTACTCCGGGTCGCCCAACTATGGCTACACCTTC; D gene: NA; clone size: few; V gene: TRBV6-5; J gene: TRBJ1-2
CDR3 protein: CASSLQGNYGYTF; CDR3 DNA: TGTGCCAGCAGCTTACAGGGAAACTATGGCTACACCTTC; D gene: NA; clone size: NA; V gene: TRBV7-9; J gene: TRBJ1-2
CDR3 protein: CASSYSDSSNYGYTF; CDR3 DNA: TGTGCCAGCAGTTACTCGGACAGTTCTAACTATGGCTACACCTTC; D gene: NA; clone size: NA; V gene: TRBV6-5; J gene: TRBJ1-2
CDR3 protein: CASSLGGPNQPQHF; CDR3 DNA: TGTGCCAGCAGCTTGGGTGGGCCTAATCAGCCCCAGCATTTT; D gene: NA; clone size: few; V gene: TRBV5-5; J gene: TRBJ1-5
CDR3 protein: CASSFQSSYNEQFF; CDR3 DNA: TGTGCCAGCAGTTTTCAATCCAGCTACAATGAGCAGTTCTTC; D gene: NA; clone size: NA; V gene: TRBV27; J gene: TRBJ2-1
CDR3 protein: CASSLAGYEQYF; CDR3 DNA: TGTGCCAGCAGTTTAGCAGGTTACGAGCAGTACTTC; D gene: NA; clone size: NA; V gene: TRBV12-3/TRBV12-4; J gene: TRBJ2-7
CDR3 protein: CASSQTRYGYTF; CDR3 DNA: TGTGCCAGCAGCCAGACTCGCTATGGCTACACCTTC; D gene: NA; clone size: NA; V gene: TRBV11-2; J gene: TRBJ1-2
CDR3 protein: CSAEQSDTQYF; CDR3 DNA: TGCAGTGCTGAACAGTCAGATACGCAGTATTTT; D gene: NA; clone size: NA; V gene: TRBV20-1; J gene: TRBJ2-3
CDR3 protein: CASSLRGSNEQFF; CDR3 DNA: TGCGCCAGCAGCTTAAGGGGGAGCAATGAGCAGTTCTTC; D gene: NA; clone size: NA; V gene: TRBV5-1; J gene: TRBJ2-1
CDR3 protein: CASSSLGGSYTDTQYF; CDR3 DNA: TGTGCCAGCAGCTCCTTGGGGGGCTCCTACACAGATACGCAGTATTTT; D gene: NA; clone size: NA; V gene: TRBV7-2; J gene: TRBJ2-3
CDR3 protein: CASSYTGQNTQYF; CDR3 DNA: TGTGCCAGCAGTTACACGGGACAAAATACGCAGTATTTT; D gene: NA; clone size: NA; V gene: TRBV6-2/TRBV6-3; J gene: TRBJ2-3
CDR3 protein: CAISGHNEQFF; CDR3 DNA: TGTGCCATCAGTGGGCACAATGAGCAGTTCTTC; D gene: NA; clone size: NA; V gene: TRBV10-3; J gene: TRBJ2-1
CDR3 protein: CSARADNEQFF; CDR3 DNA: TGCAGTGCTAGGGCAGACAATGAGCAGTTCTTC; D gene: NA; clone size: NA; V gene: TRBV20-1; J gene: TRBJ2-1
CDR3 protein: CASSFGGGTEAFF; CDR3 DNA: TGTGCCAGCAGCTTCGGGGGTGGCACTGAAGCTTTCTTT; D gene: NA; clone size: NA; V gene: TRBV5-8; J gene: TRBJ1-1
CDR3 protein: CASSSSPHQPQHF; CDR3 DNA: TGTGCCAGCAGCTCTTCCCCCCATCAGCCCCAGCATTTT; D gene: NA; clone size: NA; V gene: TRBV5-6; J gene: TRBJ1-5
CDR3 protein: CASSSLAGGPADTQYF; CDR3 DNA: TGTGCCAGCAGTTCCTTAGCGGGGGGGCCGGCAGATACGCAGTATTTT; D gene: TRBD2; clone size: NA; V gene: TRBV27; J gene: TRBJ2-3
CDR3 protein: CASSGPPVVGMRTGELFF; CDR3 DNA: TGTGCCAGCAGTGGCCCCCCCGTAGTTGGTATGCGCACCGGGGAGCTGTTTTTT; D gene: NA; clone size: once; V gene: TRBV6-2/TRBV6-3; J gene: TRBJ2-2
CDR3 protein: CATSRGDRGVDTQYF; CDR3 DNA: TGTGCCACCAGCAGAGGTGACAGGGGGGTGGATACGCAGTATTTT; D gene: TRBD1; clone size: NA; V gene: TRBV15; J gene: TRBJ2-3
CDR3 protein: CATSRDQQGARNQPQHF; CDR3 DNA: TGTGCCACCAGCAGAGACCAACAGGGGGCTCGCAATCAGCCCCAGCATTTT; D gene: TRBD1; clone size: NA; V gene: TRBV15; J gene: TRBJ1-5
CDR3 protein: CASTLLYPYPPNEQFF; CDR3 DNA: TGTGCCAGCACTCTTCTCTACCCATATCCCCCCAATGAGCAGTTCTTC; D gene: NA; clone size: once; V gene: TRBV6-6; J gene: TRBJ2-1
CDR3 protein: CASSERPDRVSNQPQHF; CDR3 DNA: TGTGCCAGCAGTGAAAGACCGGACAGGGTTAGCAATCAGCCCCAGCATTTT; D gene: TRBD1; clone size: NA; V gene: TRBV25-1; J gene: TRBJ1-5